This is a list of T cell receptor beta chains from one sample in a study of T cell repertoires in cytomegalovirus infection. TCRdb reprocessed the reads with MiXCR, giving one entry per CDR3 protein. The table lists around 630,000 distinct CDR3 sequences, roughly a quarter of them singletons. Sequencing was done on a sample of CD8+ T cells from PBMCs. The receptors originated from a human donor in good health (CMV status not recorded). Some clones in this sample may be carry-over from other donors' samples. The CDR3 runs from the conserved cysteine through the conserved F or W.

V: TRBV7-6
CDR3: CASSPRLAGYQETQYF

V: TRBV7-9
CDR3: CASSWDRGQGNIQYF

V: TRBV20-1
CDR3: CSARDLLAGSTDTQYF

V: TRBV6-1
CDR3: CASIRGYSSETEAFF

V: TRBV20-1
CDR3: CSAREIGQGGEKLFF

V: TRBV14
CDR3: CASSQGWTNEQFF

V: TRBV2
CDR3: CASSESRVNEQFF

V: TRBV12-3/TRBV12-4
CDR3: CASSFPGLAGLGNEQFF

V: TRBV6-1
CDR3: CASSENPEIAGSSYNEQFF

V: TRBV19
CDR3: CASSIGEGANTEAFF

V: TRBV6-6
CDR3: CASIKLGSAEAFF

V: TRBV28
CDR3: CASSPFSGRPNYGYTF

V: TRBV11-3
CDR3: CASSAPGQESYGYTF

V: TRBV27
CDR3: CASSLTRNQETQYF

V: TRBV20-1
CDR3: CSARAAPPEEKLFF

V: TRBV19
CDR3: CASSSFSGQGSDTQYF

V: TRBV29-1
CDR3: CSVQTGYSYEQYF

V: TRBV7-4
CDR3: CASASWGNQETQYF

V: TRBV4-1
CDR3: CASSQDNDGPKIGELFF

V: TRBV7-3
CDR3: CASSLGAGGINEQFF

V: TRBV7-6
CDR3: CASSPRLITDTQYF

V: TRBV10-3
CDR3: CAISPTSGVLDTQYF

V: TRBV13
CDR3: CASSLGLLQGLDSPLHF

V: TRBV7-2
CDR3: CASSLEFWERGVNTEAFF

V: TRBV15
CDR3: CAISGPSSYEQYF